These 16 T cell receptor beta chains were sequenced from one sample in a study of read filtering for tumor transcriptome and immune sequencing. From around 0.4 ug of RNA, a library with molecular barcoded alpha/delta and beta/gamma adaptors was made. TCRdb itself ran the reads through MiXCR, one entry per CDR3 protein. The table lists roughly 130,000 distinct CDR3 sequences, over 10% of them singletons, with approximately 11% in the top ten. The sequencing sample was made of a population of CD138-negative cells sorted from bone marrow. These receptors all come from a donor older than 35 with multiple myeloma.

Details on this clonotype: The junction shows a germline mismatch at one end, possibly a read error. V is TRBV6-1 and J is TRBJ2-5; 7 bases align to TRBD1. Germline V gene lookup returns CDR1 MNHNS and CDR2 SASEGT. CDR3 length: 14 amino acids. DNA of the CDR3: TGTGCCAGCAGTGAAGGGGACAGCCAAGAGGCCCAGTACTTC. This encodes CASSEGDSQEAQYF.

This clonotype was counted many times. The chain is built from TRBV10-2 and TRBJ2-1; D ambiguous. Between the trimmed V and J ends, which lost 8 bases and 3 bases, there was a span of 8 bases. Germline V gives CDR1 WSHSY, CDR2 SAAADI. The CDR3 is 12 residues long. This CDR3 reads CASSEVYNEQFF. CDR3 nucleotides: TGCGCCAGCTCCGAAGTCTACAATGAGCAGTTCTTC.

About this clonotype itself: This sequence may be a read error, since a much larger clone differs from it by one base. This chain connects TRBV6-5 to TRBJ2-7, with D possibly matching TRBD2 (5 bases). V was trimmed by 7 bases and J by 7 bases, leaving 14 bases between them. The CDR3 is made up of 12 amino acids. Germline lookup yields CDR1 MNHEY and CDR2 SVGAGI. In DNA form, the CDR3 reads TGTGCCAGCAAGGACTCTCCGGGGGAGCAGTACTTC. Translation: CASKDSPGEQYF.

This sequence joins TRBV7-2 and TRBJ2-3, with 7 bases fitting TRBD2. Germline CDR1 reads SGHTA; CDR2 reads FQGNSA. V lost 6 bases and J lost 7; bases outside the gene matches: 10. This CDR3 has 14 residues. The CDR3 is CASRERGGRHTQYF. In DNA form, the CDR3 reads TGTGCCAGCAGGGAGCGGGGCGGTCGGCATACGCAGTATTTT.

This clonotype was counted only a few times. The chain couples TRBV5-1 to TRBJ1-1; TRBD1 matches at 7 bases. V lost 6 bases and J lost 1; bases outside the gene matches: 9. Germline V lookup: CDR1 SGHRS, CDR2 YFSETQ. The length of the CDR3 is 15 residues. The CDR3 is CASTPRQGQNTEAFF. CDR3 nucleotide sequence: TGCGCCAGCACACCTCGACAGGGACAGAACACTGAAGCTTTCTTT.

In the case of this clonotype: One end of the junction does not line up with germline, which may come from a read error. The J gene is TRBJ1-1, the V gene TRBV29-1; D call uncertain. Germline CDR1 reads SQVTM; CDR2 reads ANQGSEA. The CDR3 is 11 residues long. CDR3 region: CSVEFNTEAFF. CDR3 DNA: TGCAGCGTTGAATTTAACACTGAGGCTTTCTTT.

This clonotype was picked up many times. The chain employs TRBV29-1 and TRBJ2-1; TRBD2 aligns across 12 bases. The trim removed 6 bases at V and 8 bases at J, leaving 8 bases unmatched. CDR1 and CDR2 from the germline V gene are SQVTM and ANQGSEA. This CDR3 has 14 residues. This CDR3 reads CSVSKTSGSYEQFF. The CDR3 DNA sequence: TGCAGCGTCTCAAAGACTAGCGGGAGTTATGAGCAGTTCTTC.

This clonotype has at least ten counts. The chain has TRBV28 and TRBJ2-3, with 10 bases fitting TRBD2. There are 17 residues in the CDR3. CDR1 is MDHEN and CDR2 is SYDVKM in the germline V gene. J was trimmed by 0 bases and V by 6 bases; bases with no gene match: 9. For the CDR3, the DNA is TGTGCCAGCAGCTCTGGACTAGCGGAAACTAGCACAGATACGCAGTATTTT. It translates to CASSSGLAETSTDTQYF.

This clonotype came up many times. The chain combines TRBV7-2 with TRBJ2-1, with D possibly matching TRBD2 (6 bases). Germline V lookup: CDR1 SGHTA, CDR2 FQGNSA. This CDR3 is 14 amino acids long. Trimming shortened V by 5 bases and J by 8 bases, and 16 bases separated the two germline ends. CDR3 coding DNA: TGTGCCAGCAGCCTCACACGGGAGAGCGATGAGCAGTTCTTC. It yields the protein CASSLTRESDEQFF.

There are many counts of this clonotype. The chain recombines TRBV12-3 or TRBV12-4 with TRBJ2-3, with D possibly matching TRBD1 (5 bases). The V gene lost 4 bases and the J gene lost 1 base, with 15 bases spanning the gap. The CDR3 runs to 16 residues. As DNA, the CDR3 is TGTGCCAGCAGTTCCCATAGGGGAAAAGGCACAGATACGCAGTATTTT. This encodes CASSSHRGKGTDTQYF.

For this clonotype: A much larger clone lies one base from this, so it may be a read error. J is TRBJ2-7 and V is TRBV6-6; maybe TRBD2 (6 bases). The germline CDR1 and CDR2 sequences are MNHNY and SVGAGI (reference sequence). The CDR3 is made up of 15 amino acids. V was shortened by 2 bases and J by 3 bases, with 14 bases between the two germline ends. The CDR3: CASSYASQEGYEQYF. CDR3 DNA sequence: TGTGCCAGCAGTTACGCTTCTCAGGAGGGCTACGAGCAGTACTTC.

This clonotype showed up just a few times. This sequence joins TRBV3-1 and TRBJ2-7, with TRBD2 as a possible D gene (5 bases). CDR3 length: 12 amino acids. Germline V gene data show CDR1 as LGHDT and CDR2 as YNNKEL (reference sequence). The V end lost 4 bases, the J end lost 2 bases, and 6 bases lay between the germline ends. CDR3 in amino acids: CASSRETYEQYF. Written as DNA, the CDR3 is TGTGCCAGCAGCCGGGAGACCTACGAGCAGTACTTC.

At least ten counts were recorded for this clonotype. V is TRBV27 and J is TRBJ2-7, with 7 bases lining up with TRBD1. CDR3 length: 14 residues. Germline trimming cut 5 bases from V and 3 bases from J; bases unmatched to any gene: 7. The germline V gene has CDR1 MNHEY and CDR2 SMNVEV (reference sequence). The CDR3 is CASSKPGQNYEQYF. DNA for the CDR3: TGTGCCAGCAGTAAACCGGGACAGAACTACGAGCAGTACTTC.

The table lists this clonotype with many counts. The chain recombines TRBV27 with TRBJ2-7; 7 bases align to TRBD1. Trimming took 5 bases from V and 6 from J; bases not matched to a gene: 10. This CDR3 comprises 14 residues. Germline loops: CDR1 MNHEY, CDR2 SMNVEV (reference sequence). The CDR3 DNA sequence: TGTGCCAGCAGTCTTGGGGGCTCAGGGGGCGAGCAGTACTTC. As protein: CASSLGGSGGEQYF.

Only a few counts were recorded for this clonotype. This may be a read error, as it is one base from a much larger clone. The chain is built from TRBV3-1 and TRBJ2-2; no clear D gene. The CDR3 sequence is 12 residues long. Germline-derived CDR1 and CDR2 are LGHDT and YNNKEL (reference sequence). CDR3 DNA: TGTGCCGGCAGCTTTACAGTCAGGGAGCTGTTTTTT. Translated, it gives CAGSFTVRELFF.

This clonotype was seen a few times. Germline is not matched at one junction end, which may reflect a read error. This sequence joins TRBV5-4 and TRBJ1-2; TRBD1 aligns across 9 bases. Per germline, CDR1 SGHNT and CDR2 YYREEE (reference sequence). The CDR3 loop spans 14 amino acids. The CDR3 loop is CDSSLRDRDYGYTF. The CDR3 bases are TGTGACAGCAGCTTGCGGGACAGGGACTATGGCTACACCTTC. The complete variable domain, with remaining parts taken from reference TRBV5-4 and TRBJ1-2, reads ETGVTQSPTHLIKTRGQQVTLRCSSQSGHNTVSWYQQALGQGPQFIFQYYREEENGRGNFPPRFSGLQFPNYSSELNVNALELDDSALYLCDSSLRDRDYGYTFGSGTRLTVV.